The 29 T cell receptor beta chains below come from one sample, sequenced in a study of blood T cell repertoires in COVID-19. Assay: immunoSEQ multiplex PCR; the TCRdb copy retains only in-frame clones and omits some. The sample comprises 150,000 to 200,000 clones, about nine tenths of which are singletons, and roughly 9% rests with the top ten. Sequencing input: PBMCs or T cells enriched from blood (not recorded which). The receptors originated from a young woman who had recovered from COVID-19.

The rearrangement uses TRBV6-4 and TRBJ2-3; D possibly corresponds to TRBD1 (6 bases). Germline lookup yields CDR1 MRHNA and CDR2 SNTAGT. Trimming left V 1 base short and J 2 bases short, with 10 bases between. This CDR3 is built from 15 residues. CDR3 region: CASSDWPGATDTQYF. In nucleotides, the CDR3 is TGTGCCAGCAGTGACTGGCCAGGGGCCACAGATACGCAGTATTTT.

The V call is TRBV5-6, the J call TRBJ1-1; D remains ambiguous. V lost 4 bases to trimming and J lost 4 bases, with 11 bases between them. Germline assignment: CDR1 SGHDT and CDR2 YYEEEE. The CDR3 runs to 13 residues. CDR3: CASSLPVPTEAFF. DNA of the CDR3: TGTGCCAGCAGCCTCCCCGTTCCCACTGAAGCTTTCTTT.

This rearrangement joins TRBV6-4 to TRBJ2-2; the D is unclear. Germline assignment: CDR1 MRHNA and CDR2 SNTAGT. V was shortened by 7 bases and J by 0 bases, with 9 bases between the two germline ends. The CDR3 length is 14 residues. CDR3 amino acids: CASKLGANTGELFF. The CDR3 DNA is TGTGCCAGCAAGTTAGGAGCGAACACCGGGGAGCTGTTTTTT.

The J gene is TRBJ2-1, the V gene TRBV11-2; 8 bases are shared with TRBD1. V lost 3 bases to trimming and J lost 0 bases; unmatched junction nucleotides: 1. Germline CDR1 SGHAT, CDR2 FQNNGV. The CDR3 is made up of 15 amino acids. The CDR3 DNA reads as TGTGCCAGCAGCTTCGGGACAGGCTCCTACAATGAGCAGTTCTTC. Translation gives CASSFGTGSYNEQFF.

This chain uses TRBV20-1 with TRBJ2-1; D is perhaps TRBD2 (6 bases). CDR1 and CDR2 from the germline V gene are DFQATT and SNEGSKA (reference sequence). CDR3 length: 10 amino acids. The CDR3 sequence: CTGGNNEQFF. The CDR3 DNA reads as TGCACCGGGGGAAACAATGAGCAGTTCTTC.

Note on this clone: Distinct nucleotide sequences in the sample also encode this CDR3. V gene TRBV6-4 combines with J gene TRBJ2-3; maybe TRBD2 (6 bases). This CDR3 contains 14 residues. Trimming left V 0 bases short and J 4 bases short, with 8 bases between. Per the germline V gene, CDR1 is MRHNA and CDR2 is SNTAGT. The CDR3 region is CASSDSGGSDTQYF. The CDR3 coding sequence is TGTGCCAGCAGTGACTCGGGAGGTTCAGATACGCAGTATTTT.

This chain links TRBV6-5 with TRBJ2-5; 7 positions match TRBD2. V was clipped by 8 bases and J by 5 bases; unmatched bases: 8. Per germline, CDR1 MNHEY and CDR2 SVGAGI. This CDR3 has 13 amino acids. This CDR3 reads CASSLRGSETQYF. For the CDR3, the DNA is TGTGCCAGCTCTCTCCGCGGGAGTGAGACCCAGTACTTC.

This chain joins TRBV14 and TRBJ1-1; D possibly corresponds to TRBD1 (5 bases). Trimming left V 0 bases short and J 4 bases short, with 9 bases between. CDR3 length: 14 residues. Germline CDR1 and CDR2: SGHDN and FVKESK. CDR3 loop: CASSQERGSTEAFF. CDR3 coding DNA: TGTGCCAGCAGCCAAGAGCGGGGGAGCACTGAAGCTTTCTTT.

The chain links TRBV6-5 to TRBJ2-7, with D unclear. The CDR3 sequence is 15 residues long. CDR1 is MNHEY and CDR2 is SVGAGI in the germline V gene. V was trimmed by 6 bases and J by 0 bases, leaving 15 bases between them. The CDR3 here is CASSPYPSNSYEQYF. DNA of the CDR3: TGTGCCAGCAGCCCCTATCCGAGCAACTCCTACGAGCAGTACTTC.

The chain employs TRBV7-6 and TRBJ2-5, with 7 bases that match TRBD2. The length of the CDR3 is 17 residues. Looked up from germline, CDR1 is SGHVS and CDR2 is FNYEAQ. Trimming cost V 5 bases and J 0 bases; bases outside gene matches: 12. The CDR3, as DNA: TGTGCCAGCAGCCCCGGGCTCCGCGGGGGTTACCAAGAGACCCAGTACTTC. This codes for CASSPGLRGGYQETQYF.

In DNA form, the CDR3 reads TGTGCCAGCAGCCTACCGGAGAGGCTGAGCTCCTACGAGCAGTACTTC. Protein sequence: CASSLPERLSSYEQYF. The J gene is TRBJ2-7, the V gene TRBV28; D unresolved. Germline V gives CDR1 MDHEN, CDR2 SYDVKM. This CDR3 contains 16 residues. V was cut by 6 bases and J by 0 bases, with 18 bases left in between.

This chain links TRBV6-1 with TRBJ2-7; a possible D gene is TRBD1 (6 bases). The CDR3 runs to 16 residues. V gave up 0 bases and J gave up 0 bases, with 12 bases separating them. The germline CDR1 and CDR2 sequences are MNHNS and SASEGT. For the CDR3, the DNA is TGTGCCAGCAGTGAAGCGCGGACAGCTAGCTCCTACGAGCAGTACTTC. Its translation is CASSEARTASSYEQYF.

The CDR3 coding sequence is TGTGCCTGGAGTGCCAGCGGGATGGGGGAGCAGTACTTC. Translated: CAWSASGMGEQYF. The chain employs TRBV30 and TRBJ2-7, with 7 positions matching TRBD2. The V gene's germline CDR1 is GTSNPN and CDR2 SVGIG (reference sequence). The CDR3 has 13 amino acids. V lost 1 base to trimming and J lost 7 bases; unmatched junction nucleotides: 7.

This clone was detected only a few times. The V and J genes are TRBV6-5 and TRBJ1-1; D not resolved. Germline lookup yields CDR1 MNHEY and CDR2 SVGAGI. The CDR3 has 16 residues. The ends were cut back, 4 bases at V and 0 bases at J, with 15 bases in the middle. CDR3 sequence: CASSSSGSPVNTEAFF. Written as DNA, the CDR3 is TGTGCCAGCAGTTCGTCGGGAAGCCCAGTGAACACTGAAGCTTTCTTT.

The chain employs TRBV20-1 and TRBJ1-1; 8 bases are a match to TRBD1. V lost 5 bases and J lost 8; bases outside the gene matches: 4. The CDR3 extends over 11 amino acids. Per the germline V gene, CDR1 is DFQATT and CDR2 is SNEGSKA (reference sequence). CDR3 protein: CSAPGQGEAFF. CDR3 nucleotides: TGCAGTGCTCCAGGACAGGGCGAAGCTTTCTTT.

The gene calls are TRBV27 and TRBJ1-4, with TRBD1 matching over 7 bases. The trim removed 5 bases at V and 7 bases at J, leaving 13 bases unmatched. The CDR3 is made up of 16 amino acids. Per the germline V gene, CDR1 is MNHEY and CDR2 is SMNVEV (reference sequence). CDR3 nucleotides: TGTGCCAGCAGTCCTCTGACAGGGATAAATTTTGAAAAACTGTTTTTT. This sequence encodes CASSPLTGINFEKLFF.

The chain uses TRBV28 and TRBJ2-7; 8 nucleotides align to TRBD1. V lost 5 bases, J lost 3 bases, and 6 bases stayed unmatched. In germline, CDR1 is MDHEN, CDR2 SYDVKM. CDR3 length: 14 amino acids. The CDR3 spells CASSPIGTGYEQYF. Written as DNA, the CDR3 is TGTGCCAGCAGTCCCATCGGGACAGGCTACGAGCAGTACTTC.

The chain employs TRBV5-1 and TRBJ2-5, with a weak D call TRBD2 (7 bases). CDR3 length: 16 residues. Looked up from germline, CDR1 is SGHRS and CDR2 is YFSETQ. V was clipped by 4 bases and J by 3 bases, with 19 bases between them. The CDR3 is CASSPPRGGAKETQYF. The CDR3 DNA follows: TGCGCCAGCAGCCCCCCTAGGGGGGGGGCAAAAGAGACCCAGTACTTC.

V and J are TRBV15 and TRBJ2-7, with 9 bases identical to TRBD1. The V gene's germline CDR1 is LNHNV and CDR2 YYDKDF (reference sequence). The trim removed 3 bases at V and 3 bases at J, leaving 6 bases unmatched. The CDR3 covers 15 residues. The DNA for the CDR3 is TGTGCCACCAGCAGGACGGGACAGGGCTACTACGAGCAGTACTTC. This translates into CATSRTGQGYYEQYF.

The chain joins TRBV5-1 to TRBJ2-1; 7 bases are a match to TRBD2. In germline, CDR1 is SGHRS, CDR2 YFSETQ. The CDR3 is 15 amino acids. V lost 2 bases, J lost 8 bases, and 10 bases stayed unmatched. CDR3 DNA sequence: TGCGCCAGCAGCTTTGGAGGACTAGGTTTCGATGAGCAGTTCTTC. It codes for CASSFGGLGFDEQFF. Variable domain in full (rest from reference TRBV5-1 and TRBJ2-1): KAGVTQTPRYLIKTRGQQVTLSCSPISGHRSVSWYQQTPGQGLQFLFEYFSETQRNKGNFPGRFSGRQFSNSRSEMNVSTLELGDSALYLCASSFGGLGFDEQFFGPGTRLTVL.

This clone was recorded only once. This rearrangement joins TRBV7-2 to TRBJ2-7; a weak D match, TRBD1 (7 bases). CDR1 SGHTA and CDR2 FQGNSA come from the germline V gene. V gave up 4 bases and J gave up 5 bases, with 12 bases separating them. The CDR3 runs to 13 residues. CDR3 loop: CASSSGQRDEQYF. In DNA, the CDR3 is TGTGCCAGCAGCTCGGGACAGCGGGACGAGCAGTACTTC. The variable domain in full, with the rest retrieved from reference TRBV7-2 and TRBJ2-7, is GAGVSQSPSNKVTEKGKDVELRCDPISGHTALYWYRQSLGQGLEFLIYFQGNSAPDKSGLPSDRFSAERTGGSVSTLTIQRTQQEDSAVYLCASSSGQRDEQYFGPGTRLTVT.

CDR3 DNA sequence: TGTGCCAGCAGTTTATACCGGGACAATGAGCAGTTCTTC. Translated: CASSLYRDNEQFF. The V call is TRBV28, the J call TRBJ2-1; no firm D call. V lost 1 base and J 5 bases, leaving 6 bases between the germline ends. The length of the CDR3 is 13 residues. Germline V gene sequence: CDR1 MDHEN, CDR2 SYDVKM.

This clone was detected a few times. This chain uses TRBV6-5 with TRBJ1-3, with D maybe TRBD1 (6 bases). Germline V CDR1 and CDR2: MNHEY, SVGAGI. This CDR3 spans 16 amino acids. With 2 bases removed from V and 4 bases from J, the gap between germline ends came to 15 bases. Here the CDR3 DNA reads TGTGCCAGCAGTTACGTTCGGACAGTAAACGGAAACACCATATATTTT. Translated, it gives CASSYVRTVNGNTIYF.

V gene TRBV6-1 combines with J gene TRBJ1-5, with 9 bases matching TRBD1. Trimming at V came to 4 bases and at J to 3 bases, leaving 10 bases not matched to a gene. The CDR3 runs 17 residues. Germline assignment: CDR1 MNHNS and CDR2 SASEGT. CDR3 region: CASSVLQTGGINQPQHF. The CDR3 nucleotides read TGTGCCAGCAGTGTACTCCAGACAGGGGGTATCAATCAGCCCCAGCATTTT.

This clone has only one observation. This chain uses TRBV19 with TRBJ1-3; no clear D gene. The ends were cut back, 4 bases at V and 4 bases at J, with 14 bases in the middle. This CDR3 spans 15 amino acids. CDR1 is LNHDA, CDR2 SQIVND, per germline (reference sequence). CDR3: CASSTLGIAGNTIYF. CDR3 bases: TGTGCCAGTAGTACCCTTGGTATAGCAGGAAACACCATATATTTT.

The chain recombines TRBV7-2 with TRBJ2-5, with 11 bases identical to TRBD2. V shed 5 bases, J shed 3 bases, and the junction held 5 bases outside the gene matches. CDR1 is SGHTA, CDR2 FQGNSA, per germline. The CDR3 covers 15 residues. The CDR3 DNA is TGTGCCAGCAGCGTTCTGGGACTAGCGGAAGAGACCCAGTACTTC. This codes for CASSVLGLAEETQYF.

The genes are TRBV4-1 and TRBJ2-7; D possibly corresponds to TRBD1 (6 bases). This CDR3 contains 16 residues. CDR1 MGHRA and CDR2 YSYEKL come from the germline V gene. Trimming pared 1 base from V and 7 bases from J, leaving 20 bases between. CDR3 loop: CASSQATPPGEWEQYF. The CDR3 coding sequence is TGCGCCAGCAGCCAAGCTACCCCTCCAGGGGAGTGGGAGCAGTACTTC.

The CDR3 region is CASSNRDRENTEAFF. DNA of the CDR3: TGTGCCAGTAGTAACCGGGACAGGGAGAACACTGAAGCTTTCTTT. The chain couples TRBV19 to TRBJ1-1; the match to TRBD1 covers 9 bases. Germline CDR1 LNHDA, CDR2 SQIVND (reference sequence). There are 15 residues in the CDR3. The V and J ends lost 4 bases and 1 base, in that order; junction bases with no gene match: 4.

CDR3 sequence (DNA): TGTGCCACCAGTGATTTAGCGGGAGGAGGGTCCGAGCAGTACTTC. Translated: CATSDLAGGGSEQYF. V is TRBV24-1 and J is TRBJ2-7; 9 bases align to TRBD2. The germline V gene encodes CDR1 KGHDR and CDR2 SFDVKD. The V gene end was trimmed by 1 base and the J gene end by 6 bases; junction bases not matched to a gene: 6. This CDR3 contains 15 residues.